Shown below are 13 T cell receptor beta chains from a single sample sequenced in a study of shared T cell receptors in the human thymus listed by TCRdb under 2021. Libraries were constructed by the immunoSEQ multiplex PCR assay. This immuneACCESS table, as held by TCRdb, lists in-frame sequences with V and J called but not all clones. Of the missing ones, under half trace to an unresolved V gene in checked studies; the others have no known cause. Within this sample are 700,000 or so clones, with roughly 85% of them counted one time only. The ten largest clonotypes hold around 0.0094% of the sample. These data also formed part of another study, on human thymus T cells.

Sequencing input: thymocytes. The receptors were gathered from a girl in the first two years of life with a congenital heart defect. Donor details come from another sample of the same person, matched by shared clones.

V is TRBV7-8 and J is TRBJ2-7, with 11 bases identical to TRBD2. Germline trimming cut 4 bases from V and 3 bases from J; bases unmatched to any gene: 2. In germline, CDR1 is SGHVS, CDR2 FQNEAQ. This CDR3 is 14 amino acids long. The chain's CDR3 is CASSSGLADYEQYF. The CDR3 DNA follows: TGTGCCAGCAGCTCGGGACTAGCGGACTACGAGCAGTACTTC. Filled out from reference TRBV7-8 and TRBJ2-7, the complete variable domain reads GAGVSQSPRYKVAKRGQDVALRCDPISGHVSLFWYQQALGQGPEFLTYFQNEAQLDKSGLPSDRFFAERPEGSVSTLKIQRTQQEDSAVYLCASSSGLADYEQYFGPGTRLTVT.

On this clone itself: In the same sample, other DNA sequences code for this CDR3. The CDR3 sequence: CASSLGTVGETQYF. Written as DNA, the CDR3 is TGTGCCAGCAGTTTAGGGACTGTGGGGGAGACCCAGTACTTC. The V and J genes are TRBV27 and TRBJ2-5; possibly TRBD2 for D (6 bases). Germline V gene sequence: CDR1 MNHEY, CDR2 SMNVEV (reference sequence). V lost 2 bases and J 5 bases, leaving 12 bases between the germline ends. The CDR3 length is 14 residues.

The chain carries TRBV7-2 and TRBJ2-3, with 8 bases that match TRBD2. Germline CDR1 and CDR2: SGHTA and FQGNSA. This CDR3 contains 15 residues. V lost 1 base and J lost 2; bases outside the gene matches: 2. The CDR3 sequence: CASSLGGGNTDTQYF. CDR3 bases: TGTGCCAGCAGCTTAGGCGGGGGGAACACAGATACGCAGTATTTT.

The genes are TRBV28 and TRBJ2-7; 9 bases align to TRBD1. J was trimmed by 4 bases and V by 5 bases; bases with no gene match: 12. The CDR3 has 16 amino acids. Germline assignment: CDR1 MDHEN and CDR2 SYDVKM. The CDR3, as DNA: TGTGCCAGCAGTCCTCCGTCCCGGGACAGGGATTACGAGCAGTACTTC. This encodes CASSPPSRDRDYEQYF.

CDR3 loop: CASSVAGAAYGYTF. For the CDR3, the DNA is TGTGCCAGCAGTGTGGCGGGAGCGGCCTATGGCTACACCTTC. The gene calls are TRBV6-1 and TRBJ1-2; unclear D gene. The CDR3 runs to 14 residues. V shed 4 bases and J shed 4 bases, with 13 bases lying between them. Germline lookup yields CDR1 MNHNS and CDR2 SASEGT.

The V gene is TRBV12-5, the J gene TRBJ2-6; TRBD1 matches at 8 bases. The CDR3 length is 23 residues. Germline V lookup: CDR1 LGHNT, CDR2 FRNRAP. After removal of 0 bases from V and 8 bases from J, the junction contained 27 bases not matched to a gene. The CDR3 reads CASGLVTFQGALQRPDFTNVLTF. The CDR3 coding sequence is TGTGCTAGTGGTTTGGTAACTTTCCAGGGGGCCCTCCAACGTCCTGACTTTACCAACGTCCTGACTTTC.

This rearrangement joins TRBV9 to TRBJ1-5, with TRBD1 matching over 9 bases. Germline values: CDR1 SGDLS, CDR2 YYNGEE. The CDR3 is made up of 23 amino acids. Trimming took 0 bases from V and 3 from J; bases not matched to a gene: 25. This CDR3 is CASSVVVWGPKGQGRIFNQPQHF. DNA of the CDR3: TGTGCCAGCAGCGTAGTCGTTTGGGGGCCCAAGGGACAGGGACGGATTTTCAATCAGCCCCAGCATTTT.

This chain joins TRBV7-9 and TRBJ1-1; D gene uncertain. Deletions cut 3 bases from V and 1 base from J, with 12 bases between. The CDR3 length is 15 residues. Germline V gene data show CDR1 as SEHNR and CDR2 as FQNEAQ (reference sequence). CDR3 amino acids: CASSFPEDWNTEAFF. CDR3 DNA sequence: TGTGCCAGCAGCTTCCCCGAGGATTGGAACACTGAAGCTTTCTTT.

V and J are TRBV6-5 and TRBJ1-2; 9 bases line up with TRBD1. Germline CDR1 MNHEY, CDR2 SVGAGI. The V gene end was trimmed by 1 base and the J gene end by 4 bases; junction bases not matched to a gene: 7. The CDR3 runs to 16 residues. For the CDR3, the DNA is TGTGCCAGCAGTTACTACAGGGGGCCATCGGGCTATGGCTACACCTTC. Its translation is CASSYYRGPSGYGYTF.

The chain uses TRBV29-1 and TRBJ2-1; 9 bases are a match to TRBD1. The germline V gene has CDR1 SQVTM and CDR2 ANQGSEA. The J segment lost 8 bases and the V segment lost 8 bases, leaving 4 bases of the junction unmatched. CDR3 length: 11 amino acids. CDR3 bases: TGCAGCCCCTGGACAGGGGATGAGCAGTTCTTC. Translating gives CSPWTGDEQFF.

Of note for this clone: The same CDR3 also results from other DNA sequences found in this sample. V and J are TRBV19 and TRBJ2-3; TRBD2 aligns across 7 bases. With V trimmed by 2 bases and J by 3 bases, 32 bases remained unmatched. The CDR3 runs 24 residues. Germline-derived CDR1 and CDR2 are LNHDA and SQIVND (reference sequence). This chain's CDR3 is CASSIIPASGYNPLGKAATDTQYF. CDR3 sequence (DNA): TGTGCCAGTAGTATAATCCCGGCTAGCGGCTACAACCCTCTGGGGAAGGCAGCAACAGATACGCAGTATTTT. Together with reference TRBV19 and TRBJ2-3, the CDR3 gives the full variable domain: DGGITQSPKYLFRKEGQNVTLSCEQNLNHDAMYWYRQDPGQGLRLIYYSQIVNDFQKGDIAEGYSVSREKKESFPLTVTSAQKNPTAFYLCASSIIPASGYNPLGKAATDTQYFGPGTRLTVL.

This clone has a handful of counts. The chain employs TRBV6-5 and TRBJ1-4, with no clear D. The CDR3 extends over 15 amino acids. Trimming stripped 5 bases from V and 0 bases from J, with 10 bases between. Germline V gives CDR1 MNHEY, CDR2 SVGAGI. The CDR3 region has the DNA TGTGCCAGCAGTCCCCGACAAGCAACTAATGAAAAACTGTTTTTT. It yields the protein CASSPRQATNEKLFF.

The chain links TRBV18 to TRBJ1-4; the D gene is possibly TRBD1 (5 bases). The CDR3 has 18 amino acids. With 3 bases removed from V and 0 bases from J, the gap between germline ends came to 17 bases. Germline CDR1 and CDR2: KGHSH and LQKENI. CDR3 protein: CASSPAPNRNATNEKLFF. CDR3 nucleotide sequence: TGTGCCAGCTCACCCGCACCAAACAGGAATGCAACTAATGAAAAACTGTTTTTT.